These T cell receptor beta chains were read from a single sample in a study of CD8+ T cells in alopecia areata. Assay: immunoSEQ multiplex PCR; the TCRdb copy retains only in-frame clones and omits some. The table lists approximately 160,000 clones, approximately 57% of them singletons, with 14% in the top ten. Sequenced material: CD4+ T cells sorted from blood, taken at week 24, from a patient treated with tofacitinib. The receptors were sampled from a human donor with alopecia areata. Each CDR3 is given with its conserved first and last residue. A D gene is named only where the DNA matches it firmly. Clone size is stated in some rows and not others, as once, few, many or a class when expanded.

clone size,CDR3 length,V gene,D gene,J gene,CDR3 DNA,CDR3 protein
-,16,TRBV27,-,TRBJ2-3,TGTGCCAGCAGGATGACGGGACTCCGCATCACAGATACGCAGTATTTT,CASRMTGLRITDTQYF
few,16,TRBV28,TRBD1,TRBJ1-5,TGTGCCAGCAGGGATGGACAGGTCTATAGCAATCAGCCCCAGCATTTT,CASRDGQVYSNQPQHF
-,18,TRBV23-1,-,TRBJ1-1,TGCGCCAGCAGTCAATCGTGGAGAGATACAAAAGGGGGCACTGAAGCTTTCTTT,CASSQSWRDTKGGTEAFF
-,15,TRBV9,-,TRBJ1-2,TGTGCCAGCAGCGCCCCGGACAAAGGGTTTTATGGCTACACCTTC,CASSAPDKGFYGYTF
few,12,TRBV29-1,-,TRBJ2-3,TGCAGCGTTGAGGGGGCGCGGGATACGCAGTATTTT,CSVEGARDTQYF
-,13,TRBV30,-,TRBJ2-3,TGTGCCTACCTCCGGACTAGCACAGATACGCAGTATTTT,CAYLRTSTDTQYF
-,14,TRBV6-5,-,TRBJ2-7,TGTGCCAGCAGTTACTCACGGAAGGGGTACGAGCAGTACTTC,CASSYSRKGYEQYF
-,15,TRBV7-9,-,TRBJ2-2,TGTGCCAGCAGCTTAGAAGAGGGCACCACCGGGGAGCTGTTTTTT,CASSLEEGTTGELFF
-,13,TRBV28,-,TRBJ1-5,TGTGCCAGCAGGAATACTGGCAATCAGCCCCAGCATTTT,CASRNTGNQPQHF
-,14,TRBV7-9,TRBD1,TRBJ2-5,TGTGCCAGCAGCTTAAGGACAGGGCAAGAGACCCAGTACTTC,CASSLRTGQETQYF
-,15,TRBV11-1,-,TRBJ1-6,TGTGCCAGCAGCTTAGTTGGAGGGATCCGGTCACCCCTCCACTTT,CASSLVGGIRSPLHF
-,16,TRBV4-1,TRBD2,TRBJ2-7,TGCGCCAGCAGCCAAGACCTGGGAGGGGTTCAGGGCGAGCAGTACTTC,CASSQDLGGVQGEQYF